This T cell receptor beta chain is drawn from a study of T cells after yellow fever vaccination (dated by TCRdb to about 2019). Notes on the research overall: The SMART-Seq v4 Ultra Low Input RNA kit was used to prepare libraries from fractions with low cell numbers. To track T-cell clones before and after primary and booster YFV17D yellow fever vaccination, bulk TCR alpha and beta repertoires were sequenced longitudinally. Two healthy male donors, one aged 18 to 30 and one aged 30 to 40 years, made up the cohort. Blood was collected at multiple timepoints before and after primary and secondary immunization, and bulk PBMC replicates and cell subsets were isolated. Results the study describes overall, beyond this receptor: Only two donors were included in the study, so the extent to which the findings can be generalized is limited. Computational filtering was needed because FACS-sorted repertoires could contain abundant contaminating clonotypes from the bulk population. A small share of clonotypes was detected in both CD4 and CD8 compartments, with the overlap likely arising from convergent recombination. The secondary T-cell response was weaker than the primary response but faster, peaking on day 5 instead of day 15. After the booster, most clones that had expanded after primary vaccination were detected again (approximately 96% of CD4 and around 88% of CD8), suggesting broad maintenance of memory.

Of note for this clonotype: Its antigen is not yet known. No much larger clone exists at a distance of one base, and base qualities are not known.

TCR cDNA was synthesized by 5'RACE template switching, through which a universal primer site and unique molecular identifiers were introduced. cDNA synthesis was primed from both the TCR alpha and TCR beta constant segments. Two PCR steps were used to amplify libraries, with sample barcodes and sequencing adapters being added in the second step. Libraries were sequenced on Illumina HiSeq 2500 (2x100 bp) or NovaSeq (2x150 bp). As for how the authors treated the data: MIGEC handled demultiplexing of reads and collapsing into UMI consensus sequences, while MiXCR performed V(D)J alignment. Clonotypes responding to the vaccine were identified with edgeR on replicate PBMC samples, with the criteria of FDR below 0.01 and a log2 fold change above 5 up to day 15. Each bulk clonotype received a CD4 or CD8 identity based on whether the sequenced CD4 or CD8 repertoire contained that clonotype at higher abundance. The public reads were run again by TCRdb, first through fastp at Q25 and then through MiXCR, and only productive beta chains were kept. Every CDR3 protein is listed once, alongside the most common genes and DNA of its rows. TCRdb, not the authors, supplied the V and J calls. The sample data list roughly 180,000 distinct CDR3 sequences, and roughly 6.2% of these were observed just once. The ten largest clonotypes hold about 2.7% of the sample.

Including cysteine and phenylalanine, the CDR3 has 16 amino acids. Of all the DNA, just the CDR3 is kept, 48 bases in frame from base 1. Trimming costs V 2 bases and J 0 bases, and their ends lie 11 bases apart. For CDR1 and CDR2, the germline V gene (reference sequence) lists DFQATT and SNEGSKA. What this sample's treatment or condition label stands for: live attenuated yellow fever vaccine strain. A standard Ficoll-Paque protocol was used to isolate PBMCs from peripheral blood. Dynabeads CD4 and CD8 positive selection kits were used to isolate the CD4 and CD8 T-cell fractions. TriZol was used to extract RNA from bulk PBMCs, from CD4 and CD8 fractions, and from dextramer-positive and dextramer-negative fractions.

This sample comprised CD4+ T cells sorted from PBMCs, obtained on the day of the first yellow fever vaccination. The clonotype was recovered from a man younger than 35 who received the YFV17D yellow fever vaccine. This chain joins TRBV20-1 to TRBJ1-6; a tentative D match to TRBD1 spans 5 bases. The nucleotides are TGCAGTGCTAGACTGGGGGGGAGCTCCTATAATTCACCCCTCCACTTT. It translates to CSARLGGSSYNSPLHF.